The rows below give T cell receptor beta chains drawn from one sample of a study of T cell repertoires in cytomegalovirus infection. TCRdb independently ran MiXCR on the reads; one entry per CDR3 protein. The table lists approximately 500,000 distinct CDR3 sequences, approximately 15% of them singletons, with roughly a quarter in the top ten. The sequencing sample was made of CD8+ T cells from PBMCs. All receptors come from a human donor in good health (CMV status not recorded). Some clones in this sample may be carry-over from other donors' samples. The CDR3 runs from the conserved cysteine through the conserved F or W. Fields, in order: J gene, V gene, CDR3 length, clone size, D gene, CDR3 protein, CDR3 DNA. The D gene is left open where the match is weak. Not every row has a clone size; where given, it reads once, few, many or a size class.

J gene: TRBJ2-7
V gene: TRBV20-1
CDR3 length: 15
clone size: many
D gene: TRBD1
CDR3 protein: CSASPRTGFLYEQYF
CDR3 DNA: TGCAGTGCTAGCCCGAGGACAGGGTTCCTTTACGAGCAGTACTTC

J gene: TRBJ2-7
V gene: TRBV24-1
CDR3 length: 13
clone size: few
D gene: -
CDR3 protein: CATSERNSYEQYF
CDR3 DNA: TGTGCCACCAGTGAAAGGAACTCCTACGAGCAGTACTTC

J gene: TRBJ1-5
V gene: TRBV12-3/TRBV12-4
CDR3 length: 14
clone size: many
D gene: -
CDR3 protein: CASSRTANNQPQHF
CDR3 DNA: TGTGCCAGCAGTCGGACAGCCAACAATCAGCCCCAGCATTTT

J gene: TRBJ1-1
V gene: TRBV27
CDR3 length: 15
clone size: many
D gene: TRBD1
CDR3 protein: CASRPRDRGSTEAFF
CDR3 DNA: TGTGCCAGCAGACCACGGGACAGGGGTTCAACTGAAGCTTTCTTT

J gene: TRBJ2-3
V gene: TRBV11-3
CDR3 length: 15
clone size: many
D gene: TRBD2
CDR3 protein: CASSLETSGTDTQYF
CDR3 DNA: TGTGCCAGCAGCTTAGAGACTAGCGGCACAGATACGCAGTATTTT

J gene: TRBJ2-2
V gene: TRBV6-5
CDR3 length: 16
clone size: -
D gene: -
CDR3 protein: CASSYLETLNTGELFF
CDR3 DNA: TGTGCCAGCAGTTACCTAGAGACACTCAACACCGGGGAGCTGTTTTTT

J gene: TRBJ2-1
V gene: TRBV20-1
CDR3 length: 15
clone size: few
D gene: -
CDR3 protein: CSARDTDTDYNEQFF
CDR3 DNA: TGCAGTGCTAGAGACACCGACACAGACTACAATGAGCAGTTCTTC

J gene: TRBJ1-5
V gene: TRBV6-5
CDR3 length: 15
clone size: -
D gene: -
CDR3 protein: CASSDPRGGNQPQHF
CDR3 DNA: TGTGCCAGCAGTGACCCCCGGGGAGGCAATCAGCCCCAGCATTTT

J gene: TRBJ1-6
V gene: TRBV30
CDR3 length: 15
clone size: -
D gene: -
CDR3 protein: CAWSFIDSHNSPLHF
CDR3 DNA: TGTGCCTGGAGCTTTATCGACAGCCATAATTCACCCCTCCACTTT

J gene: TRBJ1-4
V gene: TRBV6-6
CDR3 length: 19
clone size: -
D gene: -
CDR3 protein: CASSPKALLIGQYNEKLFF
CDR3 DNA: TGTGCCAGCAGTCCTAAGGCCCTACTAATCGGACAGTATAATGAAAAACTGTTTTTT

J gene: TRBJ1-5
V gene: TRBV6-2/TRBV6-3
CDR3 length: 14
clone size: few
D gene: -
CDR3 protein: CASSPSGTGGPQHF
CDR3 DNA: TGTGCCAGCAGTCCCTCCGGGACTGGTGGGCCCCAGCATTTT

J gene: TRBJ2-7
V gene: TRBV6-2/TRBV6-3
CDR3 length: 16
clone size: few
D gene: TRBD2
CDR3 protein: CASRTGTSDKGYEQYF
CDR3 DNA: TGTGCCAGCAGAACCGGGACTAGCGATAAAGGGTACGAGCAGTACTTC

J gene: TRBJ2-1
V gene: TRBV7-8
CDR3 length: 15
clone size: many
D gene: -
CDR3 protein: CASSLGGFLDNEQFF
CDR3 DNA: TGTGCCAGCAGCTTAGGGGGGTTCTTGGACAATGAGCAGTTCTTC

J gene: TRBJ2-2
V gene: TRBV4-1
CDR3 length: 15
clone size: -
D gene: -
CDR3 protein: CASSQAAQGSGELFF
CDR3 DNA: TGCGCCAGCAGCCAAGCGGCCCAGGGGTCCGGGGAGCTGTTTTTT

J gene: TRBJ1-2
V gene: TRBV4-1
CDR3 length: 14
clone size: many
D gene: TRBD1
CDR3 protein: CASSQSDRGRGYTF
CDR3 DNA: TGCGCCAGCAGCCAATCGGACAGGGGGCGAGGCTACACCTTC

J gene: TRBJ1-1
V gene: TRBV20-1
CDR3 length: 12
clone size: many
D gene: -
CDR3 protein: CSGLKRNTEAFF
CDR3 DNA: TGCAGTGGTCTAAAGCGGAACACTGAAGCTTTCTTT

J gene: TRBJ2-5
V gene: TRBV5-1
CDR3 length: 15
clone size: -
D gene: -
CDR3 protein: CASSLIGVLQETQYF
CDR3 DNA: TGCGCCAGCAGCTTGATTGGGGTACTCCAAGAGACCCAGTACTTC

J gene: TRBJ2-7
V gene: TRBV5-6
CDR3 length: 14
clone size: -
D gene: TRBD2
CDR3 protein: CASSLGLAIDEQYF
CDR3 DNA: TGTGCCAGCAGCTTGGGACTAGCTATCGACGAGCAGTACTTC

J gene: TRBJ1-1
V gene: TRBV28
CDR3 length: 15
clone size: many
D gene: -
CDR3 protein: CASSSNPEPVTEAFF
CDR3 DNA: TGTGCCAGCAGTTCCAACCCTGAACCGGTCACTGAAGCTTTCTTT

J gene: TRBJ2-3
V gene: TRBV20-1
CDR3 length: 14
clone size: few
D gene: TRBD2
CDR3 protein: CSARSSGRTDTQYF
CDR3 DNA: TGCAGTGCTAGATCTAGCGGGAGGACAGATACGCAGTATTTT

J gene: TRBJ2-2
V gene: TRBV11-2
CDR3 length: 19
clone size: many
D gene: TRBD2
CDR3 protein: CASSPPWASGGSNTGELFF
CDR3 DNA: TGTGCCAGCAGCCCCCCTTGGGCTAGCGGGGGGTCGAACACCGGGGAGCTGTTTTTT

J gene: TRBJ1-6
V gene: TRBV4-1
CDR3 length: 16
clone size: many
D gene: TRBD1
CDR3 protein: CASSQEDRAYNSPLHF
CDR3 DNA: TGCGCCAGCAGCCAAGAGGACAGGGCGTATAATTCACCCCTCCACTTT

J gene: TRBJ1-2
V gene: TRBV29-1
CDR3 length: 11
clone size: few
D gene: -
CDR3 protein: CSGGLDYGYTF
CDR3 DNA: TGCAGCGGGGGACTTGACTATGGCTACACCTTC

J gene: TRBJ1-5
V gene: TRBV14
CDR3 length: 14
clone size: -
D gene: -
CDR3 protein: CASSHRGGNQLQHF
CDR3 DNA: TGTGCCAGCAGCCACCGGGGGGGCAATCAGCTCCAGCATTTT

J gene: TRBJ1-4
V gene: TRBV11-2
CDR3 length: 14
clone size: many
D gene: -
CDR3 protein: CASSLWVENEKLFF
CDR3 DNA: TGTGCCAGCAGCCTCTGGGTGGAAAATGAAAAACTGTTTTTT

J gene: TRBJ2-7
V gene: TRBV20-1
CDR3 length: 14
clone size: few
D gene: -
CDR3 protein: CSARDLAISYEQYF
CDR3 DNA: TGCAGTGCTAGAGATCTCGCCATCAGCTACGAGCAGTACTTC

J gene: TRBJ1-2
V gene: TRBV29-1
CDR3 length: 12
clone size: few
D gene: TRBD1
CDR3 protein: CSVSDRANGYTF
CDR3 DNA: TGCAGCGTTTCGGACAGGGCGAATGGCTACACCTTC

J gene: TRBJ2-5
V gene: TRBV6-5
CDR3 length: 18
clone size: few
D gene: TRBD1
CDR3 protein: CASSSPPGQGPFWETQYF
CDR3 DNA: TGTGCCAGCAGTTCCCCCCCGGGACAGGGGCCATTCTGGGAGACCCAGTACTTC

J gene: TRBJ2-3
V gene: TRBV11-1
CDR3 length: 16
clone size: many
D gene: -
CDR3 protein: CASSLVGTASTDTQYF
CDR3 DNA: TGTGCCAGCAGCTTAGTCGGGACGGCTAGCACAGATACGCAGTATTTT

J gene: TRBJ2-1
V gene: TRBV7-9
CDR3 length: 14
clone size: many
D gene: -
CDR3 protein: CASSSPGPGNEQFF
CDR3 DNA: TGTGCCAGCAGCTCCCCCGGGCCAGGAAATGAGCAGTTCTTC

J gene: TRBJ2-4
V gene: TRBV28
CDR3 length: 16
clone size: -
D gene: -
CDR3 protein: CASSATRDRDHGIQYF
CDR3 DNA: TGTGCCAGCAGTGCAACCCGGGACCGAGACCATGGCATTCAGTACTTC

J gene: TRBJ1-1
V gene: TRBV2
CDR3 length: 14
clone size: -
D gene: -
CDR3 protein: CASSETLGRTEALF
CDR3 DNA: TGTGCCAGCAGTGAAACTCTAGGAAGAACTGAAGCTTTATTT

J gene: TRBJ2-1
V gene: TRBV28
CDR3 length: 16
clone size: -
D gene: TRBD2
CDR3 protein: CASSSRTSGAYNEQFF
CDR3 DNA: TGTGCCAGCAGTTCAAGGACTAGCGGGGCCTACAATGAGCAGTTCTTC

J gene: TRBJ2-1
V gene: TRBV7-8
CDR3 length: 13
clone size: many
D gene: -
CDR3 protein: CASSFAGKNEQFF
CDR3 DNA: TGTGCCAGCAGCTTTGCGGGGAAAAATGAGCAGTTCTTC

J gene: TRBJ2-5
V gene: TRBV4-1
CDR3 length: 15
clone size: -
D gene: TRBD1
CDR3 protein: CASSQNDRAGETQYF
CDR3 DNA: TGTGCCAGCAGCCAAAACGACAGGGCGGGAGAGACCCAGTACTTC

J gene: TRBJ1-2
V gene: TRBV29-1
CDR3 length: 13
clone size: few
D gene: TRBD1
CDR3 protein: CSVPGRGRGGYTF
CDR3 DNA: TGCAGCGTTCCCGGCAGGGGGCGAGGAGGCTACACCTTC

J gene: TRBJ2-3
V gene: TRBV7-6
CDR3 length: 13
clone size: many
D gene: -
CDR3 protein: CASSPEVTDTQYF
CDR3 DNA: TGTGCCAGCAGCCCAGAGGTGACAGATACGCAGTATTTT

J gene: TRBJ2-1
V gene: TRBV9
CDR3 length: 15
clone size: -
D gene: TRBD2
CDR3 protein: CASSVAGTSSGEQFF
CDR3 DNA: TGTGCCAGCAGCGTAGCCGGGACTAGTAGTGGAGAGCAGTTCTTC

J gene: TRBJ2-7
V gene: TRBV5-1
CDR3 length: 17
clone size: many
D gene: -
CDR3 protein: CASTLSVRRNRAYEQYF
CDR3 DNA: TGCGCCAGCACCCTTAGTGTGAGGAGGAACAGAGCCTACGAGCAGTACTTC

J gene: TRBJ2-3
V gene: TRBV7-2
CDR3 length: 18
clone size: many
D gene: TRBD2
CDR3 protein: CASSLRLAGGPFADTQYF
CDR3 DNA: TGTGCCAGCAGCTTACGACTAGCGGGGGGGCCATTTGCAGATACGCAGTATTTT

J gene: TRBJ2-1
V gene: TRBV28
CDR3 length: 17
clone size: many
D gene: TRBD2
CDR3 protein: CASSLILLAGELKEQFF
CDR3 DNA: TGTGCCAGCAGTTTGATTCTTCTAGCGGGAGAGTTAAAAGAGCAGTTCTTC

J gene: TRBJ2-5
V gene: TRBV4-1
CDR3 length: 14
clone size: -
D gene: TRBD1
CDR3 protein: CASSQVQGEETQYF
CDR3 DNA: TGCGCCAGCAGCCAAGTCCAGGGGGAAGAGACCCAGTACTTC

J gene: TRBJ2-1
V gene: TRBV7-9
CDR3 length: 16
clone size: many
D gene: TRBD1
CDR3 protein: CASSWGTGLAYNEQFF
CDR3 DNA: TGTGCCAGCAGCTGGGGGACAGGGTTGGCCTACAATGAGCAGTTCTTC